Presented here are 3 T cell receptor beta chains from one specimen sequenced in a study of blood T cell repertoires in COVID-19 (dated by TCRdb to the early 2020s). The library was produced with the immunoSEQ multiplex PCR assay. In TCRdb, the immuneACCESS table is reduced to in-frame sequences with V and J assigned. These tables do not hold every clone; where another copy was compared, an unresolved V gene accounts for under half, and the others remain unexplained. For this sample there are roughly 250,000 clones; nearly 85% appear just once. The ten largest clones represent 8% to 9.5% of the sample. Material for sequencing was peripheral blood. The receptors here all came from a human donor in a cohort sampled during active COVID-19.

CDR3 bases: TGTGCCAGCAGCGCAGGGGGCAGGAGTGGGAACACTGAAGCTTTCTTT. Residues: CASSAGGRSGNTEAFF. V usage is TRBV11-3 and J usage is TRBJ1-1; TRBD1 agrees at 8 bases. Germline CDR1 reads SGHNT; CDR2 reads YENEEA. The CDR3 has 16 residues. Trimming at V came to 5 bases and at J to 1 base, leaving 9 bases not matched to a gene.

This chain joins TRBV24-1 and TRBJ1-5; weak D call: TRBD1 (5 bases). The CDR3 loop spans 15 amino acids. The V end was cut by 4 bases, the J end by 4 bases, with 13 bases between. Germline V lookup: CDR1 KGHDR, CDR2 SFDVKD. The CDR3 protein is CATSEGGHANQPQHF. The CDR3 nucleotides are TGTGCCACCAGTGAAGGTGGACACGCAAATCAGCCCCAGCATTTT.

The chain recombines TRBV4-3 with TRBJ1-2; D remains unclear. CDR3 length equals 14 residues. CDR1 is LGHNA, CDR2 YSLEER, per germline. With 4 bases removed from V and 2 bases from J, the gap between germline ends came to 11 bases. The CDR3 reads CASSLMTGNYGYTF. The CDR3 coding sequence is TGCGCCAGCAGCCTAATGACGGGGAACTATGGCTACACCTTC.